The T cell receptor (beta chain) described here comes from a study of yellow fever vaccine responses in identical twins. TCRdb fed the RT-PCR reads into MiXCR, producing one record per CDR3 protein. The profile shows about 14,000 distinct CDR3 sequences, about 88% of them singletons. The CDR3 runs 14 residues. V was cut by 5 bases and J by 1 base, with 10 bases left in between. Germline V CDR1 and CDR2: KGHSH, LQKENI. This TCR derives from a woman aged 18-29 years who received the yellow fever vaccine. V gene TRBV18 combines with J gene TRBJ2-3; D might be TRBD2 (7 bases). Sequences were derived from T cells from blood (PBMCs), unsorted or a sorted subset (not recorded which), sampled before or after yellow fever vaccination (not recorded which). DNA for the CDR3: TGTGCCAGCTCAACGGGGGGCGGCACAGATACGCAGTATTTT. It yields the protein CASSTGGGTDTQYF.